This T cell receptor (beta chain) comes out of a study of PD-1 blockade in classical Hodgkin lymphoma. Time point of the sample: cycle 4 day 1 (C4D1), after 6 weeks of nivolumab. Each patient relapsed following autologous stem cell transplantation, and prior brentuximab vedotin exposure differed. V dropped 0 bases and J dropped 10; count of bases not matched to a gene: 5. Germline V gene data show CDR1 as MNHEY and CDR2 as SVGAGI. CDR3 size: 15 residues. TCRdb's copy holds only in-frame clones and misses some; the assay was immunoSEQ multiplex PCR. In the table there are just under 40,000 clones, 70% to 80% of which are singletons.

The sequence was collected from a human donor with classical Hodgkin lymphoma. This chain connects TRBV6-5 to TRBJ1-6, with TRBD1 matching 8 bases. This specimen was peripheral blood mononuclear cells (PBMCs), taken before the fourth cycle of nivolumab. CDR3 sequence: CASSYSGQGLSPLHF. The CDR3 DNA sequence: TGTGCCAGCAGTTACTCCGGACAGGGTCTGTCACCCCTCCACTTT.